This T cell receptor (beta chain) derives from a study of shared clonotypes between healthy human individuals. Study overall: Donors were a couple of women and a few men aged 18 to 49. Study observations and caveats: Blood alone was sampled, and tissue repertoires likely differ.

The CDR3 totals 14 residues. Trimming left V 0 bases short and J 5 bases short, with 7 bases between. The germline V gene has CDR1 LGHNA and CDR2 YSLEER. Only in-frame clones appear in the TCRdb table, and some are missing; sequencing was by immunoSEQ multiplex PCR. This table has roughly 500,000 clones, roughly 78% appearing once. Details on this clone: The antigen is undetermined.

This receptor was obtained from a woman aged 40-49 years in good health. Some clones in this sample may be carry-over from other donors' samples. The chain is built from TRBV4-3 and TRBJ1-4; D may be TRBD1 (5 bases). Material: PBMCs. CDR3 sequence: CASSQDWTNEKLFF. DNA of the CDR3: TGCGCCAGCAGCCAAGATTGGACAAATGAAAAACTGTTTTTT.